This record looks at one TCR beta chain sequence and its context. The clone's antigen remains unknown. No base-level quality is on record; no much larger clone is a single base apart. This entry is derived from a study of blood T cell repertoires in COVID-19 (dated by TCRdb to the early 2020s). For the study in its entirety: Samples from collaborators originated in the United States, Italy and Spain and spanned both the acute and convalescent phases of COVID-19. The material from the prospective study consisted of cDNA or gDNA derived from T cells, B-cell-depleted T cells, or PBMCs. Sample metadata almost always included a de-identified subject ID, COVID-19 status, age in years and sex. Where HLA class I and class II types were available, the types were taken from metadata supplied by the sample provider, not from assay-based typing. The repertoires were made available in a free public database intended to serve as a resource for research on the immune response to SARS-CoV-2. The dataset comprised deeply sampled blood TCRbeta repertoires from subjects exposed to, actively infected with, or recovered from COVID-19. Samples were obtained from the ongoing ImmuneRACE study (first 160 participants) and from some 1,200 subjects provided by 6 global collaborators.

The germline V gene encodes CDR1 MNHNS and CDR2 SASEGT. Spanning cysteine to phenylalanine, the CDR3 consists of 17 amino acids. Only CDR3 DNA is held: 51 bases, read in frame from base 1. V is trimmed back by 4 bases and J by 4 bases, and the junction contains 6 bases that no gene match accounts for. Collaborating institutions collected whole blood in K2EDTA tubes following their own protocols. For TCRbeta analysis, collaborator samples were shipped as frozen whole blood, as isolated PBMCs, or as DNA extracted from either sample type. Paper-wide results and their limitations: The amount of clinical and demographic metadata varied by source and participant and was provided uncurated.

TCRbeta CDR3 regions were amplified from genomic DNA using the immunoSEQ Assay, a bias-controlled multiplex PCR. Turning to the authors' computational methods: Within the assay, amplification of reference gene primers was used to estimate how many nucleated cells each sample contained. To quantify the absolute abundance of each unique TCRbeta CDR3 rearrangement, sequence reads were collapsed and filtered. For each sample, productive Simpson clonality was calculated as the square root of Simpson's diversity index across productive rearrangements. TCRdb limited this immuneACCESS table to in-frame rearrangements with V and J called. A share of clones is missing; checked studies link under half to unresolved V genes, and the rest is unexplained. V and J calls and clone size come straight from that table; D and trimming were deduced from the DNA. A total of approximately 53,000 clones appear in this sample, nearly 85% of them only once. The top ten hold about a sixth of the sample.

This TCR derives from a man in his forties with acute or convalescent COVID-19. The chain is assembled from TRBV6-1 and TRBJ1-6, with TRBD1 matching 11 junction bases. The specimen was peripheral blood. The CDR3 protein is CASSGGQGATYNSPLHF. The sequenced DNA is TGTGCCAGCAGTGGTGGACAGGGGGCGACGTATAATTCACCCCTCCACTTT.